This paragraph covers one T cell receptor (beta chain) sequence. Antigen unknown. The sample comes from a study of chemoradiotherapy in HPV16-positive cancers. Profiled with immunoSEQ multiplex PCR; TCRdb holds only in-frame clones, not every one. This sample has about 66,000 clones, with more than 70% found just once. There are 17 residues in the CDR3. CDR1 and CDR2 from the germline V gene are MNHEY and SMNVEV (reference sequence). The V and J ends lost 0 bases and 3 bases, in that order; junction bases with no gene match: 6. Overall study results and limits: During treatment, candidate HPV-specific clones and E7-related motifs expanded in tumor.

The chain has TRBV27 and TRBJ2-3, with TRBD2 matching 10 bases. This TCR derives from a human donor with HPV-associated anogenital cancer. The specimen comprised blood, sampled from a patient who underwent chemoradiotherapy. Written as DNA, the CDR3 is TGTGCCAGCAGTTTATCGGCGGGACTAGCGTGGACAGATACGCAGTATTTT. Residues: CASSLSAGLAWTDTQYF.